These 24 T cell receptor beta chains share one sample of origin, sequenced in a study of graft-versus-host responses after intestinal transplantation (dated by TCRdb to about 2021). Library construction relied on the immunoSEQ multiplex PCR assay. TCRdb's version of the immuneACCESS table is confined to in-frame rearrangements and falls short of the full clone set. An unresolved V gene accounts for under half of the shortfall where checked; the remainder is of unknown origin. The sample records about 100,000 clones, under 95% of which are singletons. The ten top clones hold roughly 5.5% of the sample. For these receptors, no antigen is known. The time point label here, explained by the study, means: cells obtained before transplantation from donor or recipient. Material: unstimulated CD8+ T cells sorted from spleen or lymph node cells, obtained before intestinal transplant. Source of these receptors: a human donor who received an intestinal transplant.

The DNA of the CDR3 is TGTGCCAGCAGCCCTTTTACAGGGGGCAGAGAGCAGTACTTC. Translation: CASSPFTGGREQYF. The chain combines TRBV9 with TRBJ2-7, with 9 bases lining up with TRBD1. Losses at the gene ends were 4 bases for V and 7 bases for J; bases not matched to a gene: 9. The CDR3 runs to 14 residues. Germline V gene data show CDR1 as SGDLS and CDR2 as YYNGEE.

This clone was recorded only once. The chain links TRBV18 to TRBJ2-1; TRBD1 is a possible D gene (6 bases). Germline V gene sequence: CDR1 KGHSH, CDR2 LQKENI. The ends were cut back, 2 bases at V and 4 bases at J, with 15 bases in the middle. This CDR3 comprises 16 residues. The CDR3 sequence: CASSPISTTGYNEQFF. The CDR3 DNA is TGTGCCAGCTCACCAATCTCCACGACAGGATACAATGAGCAGTTCTTC.

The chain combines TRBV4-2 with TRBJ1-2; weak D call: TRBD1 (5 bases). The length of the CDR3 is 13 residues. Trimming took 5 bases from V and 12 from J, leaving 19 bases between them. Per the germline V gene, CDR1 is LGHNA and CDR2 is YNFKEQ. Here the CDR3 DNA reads TGTGCCAGCAGCAACCGGGACGGCGGTGAGGACACCTTC. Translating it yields CASSNRDGGEDTF.

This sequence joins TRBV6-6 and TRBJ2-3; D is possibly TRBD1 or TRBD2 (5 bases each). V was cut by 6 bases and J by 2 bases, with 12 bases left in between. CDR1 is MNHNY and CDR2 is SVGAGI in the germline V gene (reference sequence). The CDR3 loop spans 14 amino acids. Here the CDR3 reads CASSLGDLTDTQYF. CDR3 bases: TGTGCCAGCAGCTTAGGGGACCTCACAGATACGCAGTATTTT.

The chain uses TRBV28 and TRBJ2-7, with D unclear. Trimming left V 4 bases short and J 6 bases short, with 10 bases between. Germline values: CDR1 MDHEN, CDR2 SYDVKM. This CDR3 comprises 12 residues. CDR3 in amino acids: CASSSYPTEQYF. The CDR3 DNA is TGTGCCAGCAGTTCATACCCTACCGAGCAGTACTTC.

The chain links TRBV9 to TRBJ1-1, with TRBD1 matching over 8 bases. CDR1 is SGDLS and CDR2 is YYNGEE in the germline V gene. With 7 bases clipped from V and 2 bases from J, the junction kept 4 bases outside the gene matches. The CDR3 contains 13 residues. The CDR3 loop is CASSQGANTEAFF. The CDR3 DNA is TGTGCCAGCTCCCAGGGGGCTAACACTGAAGCTTTCTTT. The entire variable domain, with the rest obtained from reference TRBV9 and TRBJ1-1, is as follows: DSGVTQTPKHLITATGQRVTLRCSPRSGDLSVYWYQQSLDQGLQFLIQYYNGEERAKGNILERFSAQQFPDLHSELNLSSLELGDSALYFCASSQGANTEAFFGQGTRLTVV.

In nucleotides, the CDR3 is TGTGCCAGCAGCCAAGAGTCAGCGGGACGATATAGCTCCTACGAGCAGTACTTC. Amino acid sequence: CASSQESAGRYSSYEQYF. The chain employs TRBV4-2 and TRBJ2-7; TRBD2 agrees at 7 bases. V shed 0 bases and J 0 bases; nucleotides not matched to a gene: 11. This CDR3 has 18 amino acids. CDR1 is LGHNA and CDR2 is YNFKEQ in the germline V gene.

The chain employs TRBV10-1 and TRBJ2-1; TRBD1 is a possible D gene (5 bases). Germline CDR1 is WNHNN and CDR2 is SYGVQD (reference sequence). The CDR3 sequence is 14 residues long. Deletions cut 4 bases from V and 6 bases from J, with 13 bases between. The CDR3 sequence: CASSGRQRINEQFF. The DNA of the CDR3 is TGCGCCAGCAGTGGGAGACAGAGGATCAATGAGCAGTTCTTC.

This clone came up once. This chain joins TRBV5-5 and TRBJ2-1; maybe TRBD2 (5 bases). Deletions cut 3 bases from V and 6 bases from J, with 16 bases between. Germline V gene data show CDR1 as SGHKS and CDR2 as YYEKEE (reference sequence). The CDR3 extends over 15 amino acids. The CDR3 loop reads CASSSDYLQPNEQFF. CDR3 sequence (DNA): TGTGCCAGCAGCTCTGACTACCTCCAGCCCAATGAGCAGTTCTTC.

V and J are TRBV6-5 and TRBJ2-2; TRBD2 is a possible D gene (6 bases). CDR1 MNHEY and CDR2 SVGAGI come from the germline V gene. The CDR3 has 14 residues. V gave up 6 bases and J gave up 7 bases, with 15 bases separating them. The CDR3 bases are TGTGCCAGCAGCTCGGGACTGCTGATCGGGGAGCTGTTTTTT. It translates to CASSSGLLIGELFF.

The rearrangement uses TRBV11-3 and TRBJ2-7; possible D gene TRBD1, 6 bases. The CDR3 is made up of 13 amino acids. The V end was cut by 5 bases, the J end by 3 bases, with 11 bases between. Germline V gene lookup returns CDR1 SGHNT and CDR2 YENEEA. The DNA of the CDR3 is TGTGCCAGCAGCGAGAGGGGGAGCTACGAGCAGTACTTC. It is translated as CASSERGSYEQYF.

Here the CDR3 reads CASNGAGRTTDTQYF. The CDR3 DNA sequence: TGTGCCAGCAATGGAGCGGGGCGGACCACAGATACGCAGTATTTT. The chain links TRBV6-1 to TRBJ2-3; 7 bases map to TRBD2. The ends lost 7 bases at V and 2 bases at J; junction bases unmatched: 9. The V gene's germline CDR1 is MNHNS and CDR2 SASEGT. The CDR3 is made up of 15 amino acids.

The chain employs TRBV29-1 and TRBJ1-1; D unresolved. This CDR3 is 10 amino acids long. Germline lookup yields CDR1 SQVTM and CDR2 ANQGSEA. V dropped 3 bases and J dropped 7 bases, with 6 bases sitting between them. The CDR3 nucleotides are TGCAGCGTTGACCCCGGTGAAGCTTTCTTT. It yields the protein CSVDPGEAFF.

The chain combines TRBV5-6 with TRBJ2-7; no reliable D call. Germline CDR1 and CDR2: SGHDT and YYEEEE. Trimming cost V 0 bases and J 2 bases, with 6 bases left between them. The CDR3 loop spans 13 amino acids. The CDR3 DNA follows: TGTGCCAGCAGCTTGGACTCAGCCTACGAGCAGTACTTC. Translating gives CASSLDSAYEQYF.

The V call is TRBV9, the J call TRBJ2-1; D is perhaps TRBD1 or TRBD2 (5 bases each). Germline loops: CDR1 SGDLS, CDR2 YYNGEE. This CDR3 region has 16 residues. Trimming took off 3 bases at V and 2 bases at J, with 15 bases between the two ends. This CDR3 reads CASSGDVGTTYNEQFF. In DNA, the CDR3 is TGTGCCAGCAGCGGAGATGTGGGGACGACCTACAATGAGCAGTTCTTC.

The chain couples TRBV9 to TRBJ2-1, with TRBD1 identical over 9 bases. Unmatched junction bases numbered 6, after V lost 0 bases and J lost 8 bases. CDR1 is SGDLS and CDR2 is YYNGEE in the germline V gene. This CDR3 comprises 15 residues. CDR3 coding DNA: TGTGCCAGCAGCGTAGAGGACAGGGGCAACTATGAGCAGTTCTTC. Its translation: CASSVEDRGNYEQFF. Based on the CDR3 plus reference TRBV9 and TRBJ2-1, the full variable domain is DSGVTQTPKHLITATGQRVTLRCSPRSGDLSVYWYQQSLDQGLQFLIQYYNGEERAKGNILERFSAQQFPDLHSELNLSSLELGDSALYFCASSVEDRGNYEQFFGPGTRLTVL.

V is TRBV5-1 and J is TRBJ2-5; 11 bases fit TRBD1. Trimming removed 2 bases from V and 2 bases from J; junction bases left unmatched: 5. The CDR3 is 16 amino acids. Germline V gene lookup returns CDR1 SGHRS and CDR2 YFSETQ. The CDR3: CASSFLGTGGQETQYF. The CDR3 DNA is TGCGCCAGCAGCTTCCTTGGGACAGGGGGGCAAGAGACCCAGTACTTC.

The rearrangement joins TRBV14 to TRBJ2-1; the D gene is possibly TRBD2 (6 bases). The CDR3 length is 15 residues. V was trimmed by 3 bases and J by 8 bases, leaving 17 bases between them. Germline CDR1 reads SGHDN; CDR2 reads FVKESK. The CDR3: CASSHLGGSWDEQFF. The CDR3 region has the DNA TGTGCCAGCAGCCATTTGGGAGGATCTTGGGATGAGCAGTTCTTC.

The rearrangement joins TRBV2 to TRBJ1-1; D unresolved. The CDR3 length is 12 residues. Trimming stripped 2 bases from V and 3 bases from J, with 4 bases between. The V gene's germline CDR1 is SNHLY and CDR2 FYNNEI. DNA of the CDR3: TGTGCCAGCAGTGAATGGGACACTGAAGCTTTCTTT. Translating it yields CASSEWDTEAFF.

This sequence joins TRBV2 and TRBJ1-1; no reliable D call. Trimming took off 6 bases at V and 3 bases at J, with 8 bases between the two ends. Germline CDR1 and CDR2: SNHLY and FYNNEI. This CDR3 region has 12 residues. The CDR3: CASRDGDTEAFF. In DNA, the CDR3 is TGTGCCAGCAGAGACGGAGACACTGAAGCTTTCTTT. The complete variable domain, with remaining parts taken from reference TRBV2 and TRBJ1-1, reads EPEVTQTPSHQVTQMGQEVILRCVPISNHLYFYWYRQILGQKVEFLVSFYNNEISEKSEIFDDQFSVERPDGSNFTLKIRSTKLEDSAMYFCASRDGDTEAFFGQGTRLTVV.

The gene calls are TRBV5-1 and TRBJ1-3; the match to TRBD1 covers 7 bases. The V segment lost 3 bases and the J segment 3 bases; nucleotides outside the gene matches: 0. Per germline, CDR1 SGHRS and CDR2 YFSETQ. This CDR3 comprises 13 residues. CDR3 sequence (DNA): TGCGCCAGCAGCTGGACAGGTGGAAACACCATATATTTT. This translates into CASSWTGGNTIYF.

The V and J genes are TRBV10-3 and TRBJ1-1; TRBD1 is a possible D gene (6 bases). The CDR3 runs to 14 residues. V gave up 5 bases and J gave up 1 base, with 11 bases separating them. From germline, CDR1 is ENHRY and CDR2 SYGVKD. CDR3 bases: TGTGCCATCAGTCCGGGACACACGAACACTGAAGCTTTCTTT. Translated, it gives CAISPGHTNTEAFF.

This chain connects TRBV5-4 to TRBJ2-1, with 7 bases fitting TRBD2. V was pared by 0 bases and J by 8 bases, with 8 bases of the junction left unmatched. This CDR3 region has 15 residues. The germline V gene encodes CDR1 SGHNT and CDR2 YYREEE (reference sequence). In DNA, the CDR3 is TGTGCCAGCAGCTTGGAGACTCGCGGGAGCGATGAGCAGTTCTTC. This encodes CASSLETRGSDEQFF. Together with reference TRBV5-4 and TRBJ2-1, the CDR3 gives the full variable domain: ETGVTQSPTHLIKTRGQQVTLRCSSQSGHNTVSWYQQALGQGPQFIFQYYREEENGRGNFPPRFSGLQFPNYSSELNVNALELDDSALYLCASSLETRGSDEQFFGPGTRLTVL.

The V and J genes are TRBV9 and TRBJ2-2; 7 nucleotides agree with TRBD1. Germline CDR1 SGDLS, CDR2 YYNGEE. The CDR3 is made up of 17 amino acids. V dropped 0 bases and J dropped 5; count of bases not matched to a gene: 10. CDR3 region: CASSVDGSAGGTGELFF. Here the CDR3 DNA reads TGTGCCAGCAGCGTAGACGGTTCGGCAGGGGGAACCGGGGAGCTGTTTTTT.